This T cell receptor beta chain was obtained from a study of blood T cell repertoires in COVID-19. The table came from immunoSEQ multiplex PCR; TCRdb's copy has only in-frame clones and leaves some out. Of 110,000 or so clones in the sample, approximately 80% are singletons; the top ten hold roughly 15%. The length of the CDR3 is 14 residues. V gave up 5 bases and J gave up 0 bases, with 10 bases separating them. Germline CDR1 is SEHNR and CDR2 is FQNEAQ (reference sequence). This chain joins TRBV7-9 and TRBJ1-1; no clear D. The source of this sequence is a woman of 80 years or more with acute or convalescent COVID-19. Source material: peripheral blood. CDR3 in amino acids: CASSITTVNTEAFF. DNA for the CDR3: TGTGCCAGCAGCATCACCACAGTGAACACTGAAGCTTTCTTT.